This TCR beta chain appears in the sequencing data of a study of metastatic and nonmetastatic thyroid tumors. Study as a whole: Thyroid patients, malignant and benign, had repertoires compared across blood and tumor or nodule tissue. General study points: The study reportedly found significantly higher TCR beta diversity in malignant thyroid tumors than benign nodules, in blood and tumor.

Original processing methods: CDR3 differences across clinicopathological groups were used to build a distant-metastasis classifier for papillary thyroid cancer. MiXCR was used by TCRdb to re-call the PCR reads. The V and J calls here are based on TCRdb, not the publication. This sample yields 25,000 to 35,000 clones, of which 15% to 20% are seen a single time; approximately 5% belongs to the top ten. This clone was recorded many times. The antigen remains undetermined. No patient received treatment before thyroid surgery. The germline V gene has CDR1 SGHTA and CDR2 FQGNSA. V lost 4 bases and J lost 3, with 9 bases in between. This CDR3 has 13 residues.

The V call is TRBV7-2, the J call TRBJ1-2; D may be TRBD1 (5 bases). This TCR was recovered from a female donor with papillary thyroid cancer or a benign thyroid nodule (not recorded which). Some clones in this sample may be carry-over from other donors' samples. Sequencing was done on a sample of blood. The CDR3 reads CASSSQTDYGYTF. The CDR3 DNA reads TGTGCCAGCAGCTCGCAGACAGACTATGGCTACACCTTC.